The following is a T cell receptor beta chain sequence with its context. Its target antigen remains unknown. Base qualities are missing; no much larger clone stands one base away. Donors formed part of the validation cohort, which comprised approximately 130 subjects and was distinct from the first cohort of under 850 subjects. These data originate in a study of cytomegalovirus exposure and HLA in healthy donors (dated by TCRdb to about 2017). Notes on the research overall: The roughly 670 repertoires of the first cohort and the approximately 110 validation repertoires were produced on the same platform, according to a later analysis. In addition to the first cohort of 666 subjects, a separate validation cohort of some 120 different subjects was used. The study aimed to test whether cataloging public T cell receptors could reveal signatures of past pathogen exposure. To predict cytomegalovirus infection status, the study combined high-throughput TCR immunosequencing, statistical association of individual TCRs with disease status, and machine learning.

Libraries were built with the immunoSEQ multiplex PCR assay. The authors processed their data as follows. A statistical classification framework was built to diagnose cytomegalovirus status from the catalog of TCR beta chain sequences. The immuneACCESS repertoire file appears here via TCRdb, limited to in-frame rearrangements. These files lack a portion of the clones; in checked studies, under half of the deficit traces to unresolved V genes, and the cause of the others is not known. That table gives V, J and clone size, and the DNA gave D and trimming. The sample includes around 300,000 clones, with roughly nine tenths observed a single time. The ten biggest clones cover roughly 1.1% of the sample. Trimming removed 1 base from V and 2 bases from J, leaving 6 bases between the germline ends. Spanning cysteine to phenylalanine, the CDR3 consists of 13 amino acids. Here the CDR3 DNA is all that survives: 39 bases in frame from base 1. CDR1 SSHAT and CDR2 FNYEAQ were looked up in the germline V gene (reference sequence).

The investigation overall reported the following: In the study, 150 to 200 TCR beta chains were listed as associated with cytomegalovirus. A few of the identified cytomegalovirus-associated TCR beta chains were confirmed in vitro to be specific for cytomegalovirus antigens. Across donors, most TCR sequences were observed very rarely, whereas some public TCRs were present in many individuals. The authors suggested that the approach could potentially be extended to other disease states and immunological phenotypes. A later analysis lacked HLA typing for the validation cohort, so it scored co-occurrence in that cohort across all 120 repertoires. The classifier was reported to diagnose cytomegalovirus status with high specificity and sensitivity in both the original cohort and the validation cohort. In a later analysis, TCRs clustered in the first cohort were found to also tend to co-occur in the roughly 130 validation repertoires, with 85% to 95% of cluster scores above 0.

The chain joins TRBV7-7 to TRBJ2-7; the D gene cannot be resolved reliably. This TCR came from a woman in her twenties or thirties in good health and CMV-seropositive. The sample taken for sequencing was PBMCs. The nucleotide sequence reads as follows: TGTGCCAGCAGCTTAGACTGGGCCTACGAGCAGTACTTC. The encoded protein is CASSLDWAYEQYF.